Listed below are T cell receptor beta chains from one sample, sequenced in a study of human T cells and chemical hapten exposure. TCRdb reprocessed the RACE reads with MiXCR, giving one entry per CDR3 protein. The data show 82,000 or so distinct CDR3 sequences, approximately 12% seen once. The material sequenced was whole blood, taken in connection with sensitization to the hapten diphenylcyclopropenone (DPC). Receptor source: a woman aged 50 to 60 with alopecia areata. Some clones in this sample may be carry-over from other donors' samples. CDR3s include the opening cysteine and the closing phenylalanine or tryptophan. D genes are given only for firm matches. Clone size appears in some rows only: once, few, many, or a class for an expanded clone.

. few TRBJ2-1 TRBV20-1 CSARDLWENSYNEQFF TGCAGTGCTAGAGATCTCTGGGAGAACTCCTACAATGAGCAGTTCTTC
. few TRBJ2-7 TRBV30 CAWSVRSSPSSYEQYF TGTGCCTGGAGTGTACGCAGCAGCCCGAGCTCCTACGAGCAGTACTTC
. many TRBJ1-2 TRBV11-2 CASSTSRTAQYGYTF TGTGCCAGCAGCACAAGTCGGACAGCTCAATATGGCTACACCTTC
TRBD1 many TRBJ1-6 TRBV20-1 CSARVTGGSRNNSPLHF TGCAGTGCTAGAGTTACAGGGGGCAGTAGGAATAATTCACCCCTCCACTTT
. . TRBJ2-5 TRBV10-3 CAISESIGRLETQYF TGTGCCATCAGTGAGTCGATCGGCCGCTTAGAGACCCAGTACTTC
. . TRBJ1-1 TRBV11-1 CASSLASGTAFF TGTGCCAGCAGCTTAGCGTCTGGTACGGCTTTCTTT
. many TRBJ2-2 TRBV29-1 CSPDLLEGWNTGELFF TGCAGCCCCGACCTTCTAGAAGGTTGGAACACCGGGGAGCTGTTTTTT
. few TRBJ2-2 TRBV9 CASRMGVTGELFF TGTGCCAGCAGGATGGGCGTCACCGGGGAGCTGTTTTTT
. few TRBJ2-1 TRBV19 CASSIPPGVSYNEQFF TGTGCCAGTAGTATACCCCCGGGAGTCTCCTACAATGAGCAGTTCTTC
. once TRBJ1-1 TRBV29-1 CSASQDRTEAFF TGCAGCGCCTCACAGGATCGAACTGAAGCTTTCTTT
TRBD1 many TRBJ1-4 TRBV2 CASRSGTGFEKLFF TGTGCCAGCAGGTCCGGGACAGGGTTTGAAAAACTGTTTTTT
. few TRBJ2-1 TRBV5-5 CASRRTAQRNEQFF TGTGCCAGCAGAAGGACAGCTCAGCGCAATGAGCAGTTCTTC
. . TRBJ1-2 TRBV4-1 CASRPSQGRNYGYTF TGCGCCAGCAGACCCAGCCAAGGCCGTAACTATGGCTACACCTTC
TRBD2 . TRBJ2-1 TRBV7-2 CASSLAQTSGSYEQFF TGTGCCAGCAGCTTAGCGCAGACTAGCGGGAGCTATGAGCAGTTCTTC
TRBD1 many TRBJ1-1 TRBV11-2 CASSLQGASTEAFF TGTGCCAGCAGCTTGCAGGGGGCGAGTACTGAAGCTTTCTTT
TRBD2 many TRBJ2-2 TRBV7-9 CASSLLAGDTGELFF TGTGCCAGCAGCTTACTAGCGGGCGACACCGGGGAGCTGTTTTTT
. many TRBJ2-1 TRBV27 CASSLSGGHSYNEQFF TGTGCCAGCAGTTTGTCCGGGGGACACTCCTACAATGAGCAGTTCTTC
. . TRBJ1-4 TRBV5-1 CASSLAQVDEKLFF TGCGCCAGCAGCTTGGCCCAGGTTGACGAAAAACTGTTTTTT
. . TRBJ2-7 TRBV2 CASNGGEQYF TGTGCCAGCAACGGAGGGGAGCAGTACTTC
TRBD1 . TRBJ2-3 TRBV20-1 CSAETQGAGTDTQYF TGCAGTGCTGAGACTCAGGGGGCTGGCACAGATACGCAGTATTTT
. . TRBJ2-5 TRBV5-1 CASSLNHGVKETQYF TGCGCCAGCAGCTTGAATCACGGGGTAAAAGAGACCCAGTACTTC
. . TRBJ2-1 TRBV5-1 CASSLASGSNNEQFF TGTGCCAGCAGCTTGGCAAGTGGGAGTAACAATGAGCAGTTCTTC
TRBD2 . TRBJ2-1 TRBV29-1 CSVEPLAGGISEQFF TGCAGCGTTGAGCCCCTAGCGGGAGGAATCAGTGAGCAGTTCTTC
. many TRBJ1-1 TRBV11-2 CASSLGTVGAWTEAFF TGTGCCAGCAGCCTAGGGACGGTCGGCGCGTGGACTGAAGCTTTCTTT
. many TRBJ2-7 TRBV20-1 CSAGGGYEQYF TGCAGTGCCGGAGGGGGGTACGAGCAGTACTTC
. few TRBJ1-1 TRBV29-1 CSVDSSGASTEAFF TGCAGCGTTGATTCGTCCGGGGCGAGTACTGAAGCTTTCTTT
. few TRBJ2-7 TRBV12-3/TRBV12-4 CASSDPPLRVYEQYF TGTGCCAGCAGCGACCCACCCCTTCGAGTTTACGAGCAGTACTTC
TRBD1 few TRBJ1-2 TRBV30 CAWNQGENYGYTF TGTGCCTGGAATCAGGGGGAAAACTATGGCTACACCTTC
. . TRBJ2-6 TRBV7-2 CASSRFGVSSGANVLTF TGTGCCAGCAGCCGTTTCGGAGTAAGCTCTGGGGCCAACGTCCTGACTTTC
. many TRBJ1-1 TRBV30 CAGDRGGTEAFF TGTGCCGGAGATCGGGGAGGTACTGAAGCTTTCTTT
. few TRBJ2-3 TRBV6-5 CASSPRMADTQYF TGTGCCAGCAGTCCCCGGATGGCAGATACGCAGTATTTT
. . TRBJ2-1 TRBV7-2 CASSMSRGNEQFF TGTGCCAGCAGCATGTCTAGGGGGAATGAGCAGTTCTTC
. . TRBJ2-3 TRBV14 CASSQDSAGTSTDTQYF TGTGCCAGCAGCCAAGATAGCGCGGGTACTAGCACAGATACGCAGTATTTT
. . TRBJ2-7 TRBV7-8 CASSLGSGAAEQYF TGTGCCAGCAGCTTAGGTTCAGGTGCGGCAGAGCAGTACTTC
. many TRBJ2-5 TRBV15 CATSAVAGETQYF TGTGCCACCAGCGCGGTGGCGGGGGAGACCCAGTACTTC
. many TRBJ2-1 TRBV7-3 CASSLEGFPYNEQFF TGTGCCAGCAGCTTAGAAGGGTTCCCCTACAATGAGCAGTTCTTC
. . TRBJ2-7 TRBV12-3/TRBV12-4 CASSSVGAAGSEQYF TGTGCCAGCAGTTCGGTGGGGGCAGCGGGAAGCGAGCAGTACTTC
. many TRBJ2-1 TRBV7-9 CASRRPGQTNNEQFF TGTGCCAGCAGGCGACCCGGACAGACAAACAATGAGCAGTTCTTC
. . TRBJ1-3 TRBV5-1 CASSSTQGNTIYF TGCGCCAGCAGCTCAACACAAGGAAACACCATATATTTT
. few TRBJ1-1 TRBV12-3/TRBV12-4 CASSYSLNTEAFF TGTGCCAGCAGTTACTCTTTGAACACTGAAGCTTTCTTT
. . TRBJ2-7 TRBV11-2 CASSLSSSYEQYF TGTGCCAGCAGCTTATCCAGCTCCTACGAGCAGTACTTC
TRBD2 many TRBJ2-1 TRBV29-1 CSVEAPAGVGEQFF TGCAGCGTTGAAGCGCCAGCGGGAGTCGGTGAGCAGTTCTTC
. few TRBJ1-4 TRBV6-2/TRBV6-3 CASGSGRKLFF TGTGCCAGCGGTTCAGGAAGAAAACTGTTTTTT
. few TRBJ2-7 TRBV29-1 CSVVPPDGSYEQYF TGCAGCGTTGTCCCCCCCGACGGTTCCTACGAGCAGTACTTC
. many TRBJ2-2 TRBV6-6 CASTQGSGELFF TGTGCCAGCACCCAGGGGTCCGGGGAGCTGTTTTTT